Below, one T cell receptor beta chain is given with its context. Its matching antigen is unknown. The data were obtained in a study of long-term antiretroviral therapy in people with HIV. Notes on the study in general: Across all time points, the repertoire was dominated by clones that expanded before ART. It was not possible to obtain data on ART adherence, viral resistance or therapy changes. Compared with controls, HIV repertoires showed narrower CDR3 length ranges.

It was version v3.0 of the immunoSEQ assay that was run at survey level. TCRdb's copy holds only in-frame clones and misses some; the assay was immunoSEQ multiplex PCR. The table includes 15,000 to 20,000 clones, approximately 84% detected once. No fewer than two post-ART and no fewer than one pre-ART PBMC samples existed for each donor. Trimming left V 5 bases short and J 2 bases short, with 12 bases between. Germline V CDR1 and CDR2: MNHEY, SVGAGI. This CDR3 is 14 amino acids long. V usage is TRBV6-5 and J usage is TRBJ1-2, with D unclear. This sequence originates from a man between 18 and 29 years old with HIV. Sequencing was performed on unsorted PBMCs, taken 0.9 years after starting antiretroviral therapy. CDR3 loop: CASSPGWLNYGYTF. As DNA, the CDR3 is TGTGCCAGCAGTCCAGGATGGTTGAACTATGGCTACACCTTC.